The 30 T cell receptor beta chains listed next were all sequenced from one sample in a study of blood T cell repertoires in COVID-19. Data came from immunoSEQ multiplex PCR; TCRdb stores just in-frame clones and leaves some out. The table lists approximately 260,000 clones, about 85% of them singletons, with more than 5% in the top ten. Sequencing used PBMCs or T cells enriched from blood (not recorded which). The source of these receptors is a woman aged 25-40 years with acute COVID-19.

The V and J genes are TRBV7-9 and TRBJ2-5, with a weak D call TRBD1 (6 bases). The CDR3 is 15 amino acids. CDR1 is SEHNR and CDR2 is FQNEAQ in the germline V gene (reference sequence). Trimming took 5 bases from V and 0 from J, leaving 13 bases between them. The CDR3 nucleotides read TGTGCCAGCAGCCGGACAGAGCTTTACCAAGAGACCCAGTACTTC. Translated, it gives CASSRTELYQETQYF.

The CDR3 here is CASSPGQVSSYEQYF. CDR3 DNA: TGTGCCAGCTCACCAGGACAGGTCAGCTCCTACGAGCAGTACTTC. The chain uses TRBV18 and TRBJ2-7, with TRBD1 matching 7 bases. Germline CDR1 is KGHSH and CDR2 is LQKENI. Trimming took 2 bases from V and 0 from J; bases not matched to a gene: 4. This CDR3 region has 15 residues.

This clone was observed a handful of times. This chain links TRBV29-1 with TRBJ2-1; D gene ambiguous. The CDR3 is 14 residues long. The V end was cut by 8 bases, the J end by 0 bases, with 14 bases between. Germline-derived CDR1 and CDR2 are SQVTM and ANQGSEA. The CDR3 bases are TGCAGCTCGATCGAGGTTCGCTCCTACAATGAGCAGTTCTTC. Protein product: CSSIEVRSYNEQFF.

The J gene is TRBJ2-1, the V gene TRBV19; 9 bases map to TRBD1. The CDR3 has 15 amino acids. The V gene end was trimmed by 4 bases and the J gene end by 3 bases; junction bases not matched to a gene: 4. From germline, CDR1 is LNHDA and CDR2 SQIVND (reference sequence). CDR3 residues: CASSTPGQGYNEQFF. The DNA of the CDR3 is TGTGCCAGTAGTACACCGGGACAGGGCTACAATGAGCAGTTCTTC.

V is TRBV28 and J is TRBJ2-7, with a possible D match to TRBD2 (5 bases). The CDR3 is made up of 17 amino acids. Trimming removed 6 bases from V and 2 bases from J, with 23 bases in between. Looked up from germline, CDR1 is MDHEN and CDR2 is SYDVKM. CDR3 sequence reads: CASSHMAVGRSPYEQYF. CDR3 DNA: TGTGCCAGCAGCCACATGGCTGTAGGGAGATCGCCCTACGAGCAGTACTTC.

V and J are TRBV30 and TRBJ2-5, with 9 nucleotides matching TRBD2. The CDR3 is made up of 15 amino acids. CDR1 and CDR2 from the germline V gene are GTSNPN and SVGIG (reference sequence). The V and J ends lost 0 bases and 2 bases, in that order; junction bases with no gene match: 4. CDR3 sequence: CAWSVGAGGQETQYF. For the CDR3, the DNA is TGTGCCTGGAGTGTCGGGGCGGGGGGGCAAGAGACCCAGTACTTC.

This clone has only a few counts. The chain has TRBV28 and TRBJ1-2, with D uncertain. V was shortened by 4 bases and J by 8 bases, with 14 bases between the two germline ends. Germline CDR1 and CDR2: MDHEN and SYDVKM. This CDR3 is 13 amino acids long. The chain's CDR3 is CASSSRVRWGYTF. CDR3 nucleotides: TGTGCCAGCAGTTCCCGGGTCCGCTGGGGCTACACCTTC.

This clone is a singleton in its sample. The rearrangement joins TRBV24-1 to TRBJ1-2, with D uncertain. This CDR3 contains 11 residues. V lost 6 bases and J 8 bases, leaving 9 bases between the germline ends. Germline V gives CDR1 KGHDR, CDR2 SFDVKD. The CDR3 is CATSQEGGYTF. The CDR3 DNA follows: TGTGCCACCAGTCAGGAGGGCGGCTACACCTTC.

CDR3 DNA: TGTGCCAGCAGTTTAAGGGTAGCGGGTGGGGACTCTCGGGCCCAGTACTTC. As protein: CASSLRVAGGDSRAQYF. The chain carries TRBV28 and TRBJ2-5, with 7 nucleotides matching TRBD2. The CDR3 has 17 amino acids. Germline CDR1 is MDHEN and CDR2 is SYDVKM. The trim removed 2 bases at V and 9 bases at J, leaving 18 bases unmatched.

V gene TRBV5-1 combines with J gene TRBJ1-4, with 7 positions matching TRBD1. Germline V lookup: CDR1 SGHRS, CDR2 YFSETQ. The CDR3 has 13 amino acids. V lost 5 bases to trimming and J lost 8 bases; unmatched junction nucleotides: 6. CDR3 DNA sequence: TGCGCCAGCAGTTCAAGGGGGCAGGAAAAACTGTTTTTT. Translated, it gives CASSSRGQEKLFF.

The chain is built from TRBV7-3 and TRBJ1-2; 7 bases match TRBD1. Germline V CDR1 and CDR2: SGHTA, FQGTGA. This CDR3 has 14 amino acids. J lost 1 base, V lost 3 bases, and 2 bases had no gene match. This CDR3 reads CASSLAGGNYGYTF. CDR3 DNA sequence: TGTGCCAGCAGCTTGGCAGGGGGTAACTATGGCTACACCTTC.

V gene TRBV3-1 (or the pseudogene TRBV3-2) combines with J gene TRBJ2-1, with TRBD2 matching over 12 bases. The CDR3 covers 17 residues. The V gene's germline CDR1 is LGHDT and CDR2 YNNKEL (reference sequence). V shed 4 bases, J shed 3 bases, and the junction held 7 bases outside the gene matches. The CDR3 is CASSRGLAGSGYNEQFF. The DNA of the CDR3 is TGTGCCAGCAGCCGCGGACTAGCGGGATCGGGCTACAATGAGCAGTTCTTC.

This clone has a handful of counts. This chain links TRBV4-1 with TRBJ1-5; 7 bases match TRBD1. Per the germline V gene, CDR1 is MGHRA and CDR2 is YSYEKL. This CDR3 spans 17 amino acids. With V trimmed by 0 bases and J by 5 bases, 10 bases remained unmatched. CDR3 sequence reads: CASSQEGGTVPYQPQHF. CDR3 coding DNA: TGCGCCAGCAGCCAAGAAGGCGGGACAGTGCCATATCAGCCCCAGCATTTT.

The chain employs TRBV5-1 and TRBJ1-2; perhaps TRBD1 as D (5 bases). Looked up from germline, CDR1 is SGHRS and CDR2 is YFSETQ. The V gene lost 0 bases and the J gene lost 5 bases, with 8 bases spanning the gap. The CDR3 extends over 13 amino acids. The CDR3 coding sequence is TGCGCCAGCAGCTTGGTGGGGGGATATGGCTACACCTTC. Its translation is CASSLVGGYGYTF.

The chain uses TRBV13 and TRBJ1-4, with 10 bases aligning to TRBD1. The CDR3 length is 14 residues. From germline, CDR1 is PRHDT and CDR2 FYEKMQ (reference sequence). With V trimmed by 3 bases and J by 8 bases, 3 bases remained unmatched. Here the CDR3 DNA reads TGTGCCAGCAGCTTGGGGACAGGGGTGGAAAAACTGTTTTTT. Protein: CASSLGTGVEKLFF.

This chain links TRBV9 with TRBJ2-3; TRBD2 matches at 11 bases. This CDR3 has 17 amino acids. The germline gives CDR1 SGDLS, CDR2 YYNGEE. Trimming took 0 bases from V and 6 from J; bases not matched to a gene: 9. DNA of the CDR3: TGTGCCAGCAGCGTAGCCCACCTAGCGGGGGGTGCGGATACGCAGTATTTT. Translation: CASSVAHLAGGADTQYF.

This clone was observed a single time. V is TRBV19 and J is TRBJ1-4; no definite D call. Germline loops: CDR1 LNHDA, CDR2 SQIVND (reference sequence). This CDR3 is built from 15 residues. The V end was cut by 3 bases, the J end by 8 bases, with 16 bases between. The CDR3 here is CASSMIRRVPEKLFF. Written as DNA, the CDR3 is TGTGCCAGTAGTATGATTCGGAGGGTGCCCGAAAAACTGTTTTTT.

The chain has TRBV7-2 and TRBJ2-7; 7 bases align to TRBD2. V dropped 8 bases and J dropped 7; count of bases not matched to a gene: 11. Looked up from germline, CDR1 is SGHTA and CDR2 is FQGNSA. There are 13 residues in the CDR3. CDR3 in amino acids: CASLGSGAGEQYF. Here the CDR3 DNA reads TGTGCCAGCTTAGGATCCGGAGCGGGAGAGCAGTACTTC.

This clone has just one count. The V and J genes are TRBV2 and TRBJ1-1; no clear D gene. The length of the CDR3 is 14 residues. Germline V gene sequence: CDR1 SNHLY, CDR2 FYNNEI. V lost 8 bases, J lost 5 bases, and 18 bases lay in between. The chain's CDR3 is CASGENGPKTEAFF. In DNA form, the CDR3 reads TGTGCCAGCGGGGAGAATGGTCCGAAAACTGAAGCTTTCTTT.

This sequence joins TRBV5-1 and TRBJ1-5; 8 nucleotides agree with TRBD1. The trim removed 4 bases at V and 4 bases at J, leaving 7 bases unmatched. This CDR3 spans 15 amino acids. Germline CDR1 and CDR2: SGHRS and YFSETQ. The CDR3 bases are TGCGCCAGCAGCCCCGCGGGACAGGTGAATCAGCCCCAGCATTTT. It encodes CASSPAGQVNQPQHF.

The CDR3 coding sequence is TGTGCCAGCTCAGACCAGGGGCTCCACGGCGATGGCTACACCTTC. Amino acids: CASSDQGLHGDGYTF. J is TRBJ1-2 and V is TRBV18, with D tentatively TRBD1 (6 bases). Germline CDR1 KGHSH, CDR2 LQKENI. V was shortened by 5 bases and J by 6 bases, with 19 bases between the two germline ends. This CDR3 has 15 amino acids.

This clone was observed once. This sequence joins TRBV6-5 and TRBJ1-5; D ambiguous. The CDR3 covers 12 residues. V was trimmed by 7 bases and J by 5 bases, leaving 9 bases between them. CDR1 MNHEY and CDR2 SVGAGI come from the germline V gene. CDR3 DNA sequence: TGTGCCAGCACTCATTTAGATCAGCCCCAGCATTTT. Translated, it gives CASTHLDQPQHF.

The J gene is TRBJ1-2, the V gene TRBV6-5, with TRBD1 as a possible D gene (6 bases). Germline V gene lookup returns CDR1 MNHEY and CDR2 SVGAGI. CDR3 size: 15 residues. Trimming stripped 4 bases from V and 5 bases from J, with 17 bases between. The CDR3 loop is CASSSNRAELYGYTF. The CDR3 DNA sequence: TGTGCCAGCAGTTCCAACAGGGCCGAGCTATATGGCTACACCTTC.

The CDR3 DNA reads as TGTGCCAGCAGCAATTGGACTAGCGGGAGCACAGATACGCAGTATTTT. Residues: CASSNWTSGSTDTQYF. This rearrangement joins TRBV21-1 to TRBJ2-3; TRBD2, the table's D call, lacks a check against the DNA. TRBV21-1 is a pseudogene. This CDR3 has 16 residues.

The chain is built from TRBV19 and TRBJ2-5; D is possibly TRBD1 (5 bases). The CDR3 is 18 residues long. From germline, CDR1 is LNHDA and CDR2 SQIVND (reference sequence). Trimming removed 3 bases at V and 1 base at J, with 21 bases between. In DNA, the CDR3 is TGTGCCAGTAGTATTAGTCGCAGGGAAAGATTACTCCAAGAGACCCAGTACTTC. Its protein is CASSISRRERLLQETQYF.

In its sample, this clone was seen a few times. The CDR3 coding sequence is TGTGCCAGCAGCCAACAGGCCTCTACCACAGATACGCAGTATTTT. Protein: CASSQQASTTDTQYF. The rearrangement uses TRBV3-1 (or the pseudogene TRBV3-2) and TRBJ2-3; D call uncertain. Germline V gene data show CDR1 as LGHDT and CDR2 as YNNKEL (reference sequence). With 2 bases removed from V and 2 bases from J, the gap between germline ends came to 11 bases. This CDR3 contains 15 residues.

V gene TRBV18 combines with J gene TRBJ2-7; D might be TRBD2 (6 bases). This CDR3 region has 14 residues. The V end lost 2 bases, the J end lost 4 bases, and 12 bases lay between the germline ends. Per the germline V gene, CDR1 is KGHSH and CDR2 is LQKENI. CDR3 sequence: CASSPSRRGYEQYF. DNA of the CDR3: TGTGCCAGCTCACCATCGAGGAGGGGATACGAGCAGTACTTC.

CDR3 protein: CASSQQAPSGANVLTF. The CDR3 coding sequence is TGTGCCAGCAGCCAACAGGCCCCGTCTGGGGCCAACGTCCTGACTTTC. The chain has TRBV2 and TRBJ2-6; tentative D call: TRBD1 (5 bases). The CDR3 is 16 amino acids. The V and J ends lost 6 bases and 1 base respectively, with 13 bases between them. Germline CDR1 reads SNHLY; CDR2 reads FYNNEI.

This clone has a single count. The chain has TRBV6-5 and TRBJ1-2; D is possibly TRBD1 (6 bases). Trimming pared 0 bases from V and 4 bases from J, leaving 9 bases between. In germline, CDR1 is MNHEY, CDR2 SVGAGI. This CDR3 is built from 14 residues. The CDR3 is CASSYSQGTYGYTF. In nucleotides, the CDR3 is TGTGCCAGCAGTTACTCACAGGGTACCTATGGCTACACCTTC.

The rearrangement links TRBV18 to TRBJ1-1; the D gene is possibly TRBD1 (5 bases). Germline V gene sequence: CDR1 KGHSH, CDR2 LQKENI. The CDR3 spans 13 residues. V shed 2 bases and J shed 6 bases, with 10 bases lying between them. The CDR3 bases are TGTGCCAGCTCACCAGTGGGGCTCGCTGAAGCTTTCTTT. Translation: CASSPVGLAEAFF.